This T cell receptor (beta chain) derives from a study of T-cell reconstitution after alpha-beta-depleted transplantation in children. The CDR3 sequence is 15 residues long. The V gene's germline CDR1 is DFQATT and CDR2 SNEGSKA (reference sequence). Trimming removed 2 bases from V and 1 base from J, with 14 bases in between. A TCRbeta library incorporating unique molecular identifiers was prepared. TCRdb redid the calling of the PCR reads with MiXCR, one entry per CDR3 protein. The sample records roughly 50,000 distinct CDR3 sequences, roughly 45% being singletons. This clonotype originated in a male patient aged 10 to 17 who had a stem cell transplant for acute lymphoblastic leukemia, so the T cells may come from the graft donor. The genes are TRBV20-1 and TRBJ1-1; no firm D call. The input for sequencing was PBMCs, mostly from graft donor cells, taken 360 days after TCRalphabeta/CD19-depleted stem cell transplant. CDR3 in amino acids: CSARPTPSSNTEAFF. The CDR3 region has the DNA TGCAGTGCTAGACCGACCCCCAGCTCGAACACTGAAGCTTTCTTT.